The 28 T cell receptor beta chains below were found in one sample sequenced in a study of persistence of HIV-infected CD4 T cells (dated by TCRdb to the early 2020s). Taken with the paper, the label for treatment or condition translates to: suppressive antiretroviral therapy. Cells were stimulated with anti-CD3/anti-CD28 magnetic beads as a nonspecific positive control representing the CD4+ T cell repertoire. CD4+ T cells that responded were sorted based on upregulation of both CD40 ligand and CD69. The immunoSEQ hsTCRB assay version 4 in survey mode was used to sequence TCRbeta repertoires from genomic DNA. TCRdb took over this immuneACCESS table, retaining in-frame rearrangements with V and J assigned. Such tables are incomplete; in checked studies, under half of the missing clones stem from an unresolved V gene, and the remainder is unexplained. The sample has 44,000 or so clones on record, 91% of them singletons. The ten largest clones take up around 1.8% of the sample.

These TCRs are of unknown antigen specificity. The sample was CD4+ T cells sorted from PBMCs after approximately 19-hour stimulation, taken from a patient who received antiretroviral therapy. The cell subset or site label for this specimen denotes: CD40L+CD69+ CD4 T cells responding to anti-CD3/anti-CD28 beads, representing the overall repertoire. The receptors come from an adult man with HIV who was CMV-seropositive.

The rearrangement uses TRBV9 and TRBJ2-1; 13 bases match TRBD2. This CDR3 region has 15 residues. Per the germline V gene, CDR1 is SGDLS and CDR2 is YYNGEE. With 0 bases clipped from V and 10 bases from J, the junction kept 4 bases outside the gene matches. The CDR3 coding sequence is TGTGCCAGCAGCGTAGGACTAGCGGGGGGTAACGAGCAGTTCTTC. As protein: CASSVGLAGGNEQFF.

A single count supports this clone. J is TRBJ2-3 and V is TRBV7-8, with unresolved D. The CDR3 is made up of 15 amino acids. Trimming cost V 5 bases and J 1 base, with 13 bases left between them. Germline assignment: CDR1 SGHVS and CDR2 FQNEAQ. The CDR3 DNA sequence: TGTGCCAGCAGCCTGCGGATACGGGGCACAGATACGCAGTATTTT. Translated: CASSLRIRGTDTQYF.

The chain joins TRBV5-5 to TRBJ2-7, with 9 bases aligning to TRBD1. This CDR3 is 15 amino acids long. After removal of 2 bases from V and 3 bases from J, the junction contained 6 bases not matched to a gene. The germline V gene has CDR1 SGHKS and CDR2 YYEKEE (reference sequence). This CDR3 reads CASSFGDREVYEQYF. The CDR3, as DNA: TGTGCCAGCAGCTTTGGGGACAGGGAAGTCTACGAGCAGTACTTC.

V gene TRBV2 combines with J gene TRBJ1-5, with D tentatively TRBD1 (6 bases). CDR3 length: 16 residues. The V end lost 7 bases, the J end lost 0 bases, and 16 bases lay between the germline ends. Looked up from germline, CDR1 is SNHLY and CDR2 is FYNNEI. This CDR3 reads CASKGQRANSNQPQHF. CDR3 in DNA: TGTGCCAGCAAAGGACAGCGGGCGAATAGCAATCAGCCCCAGCATTTT.

V usage is TRBV19 and J usage is TRBJ2-1; 13 nucleotides align to TRBD2. The CDR3 has 16 amino acids. Germline lookup yields CDR1 LNHDA and CDR2 SQIVND (reference sequence). J gave up 3 bases and V 3 bases, and 2 bases lay outside the gene matches. The CDR3 coding sequence is TGTGCCAGTAGTATCCGGACTAGCGGGGGCTACAATGAGCAGTTCTTC. It codes for CASSIRTSGGYNEQFF.

The genes are TRBV5-4 and TRBJ2-1, with a possible D match to TRBD1 (6 bases). The CDR3 is made up of 16 amino acids. Germline loops: CDR1 SGHNT, CDR2 YYREEE (reference sequence). Between the trimmed V and J ends, which lost 0 bases and 2 bases, there was a span of 12 bases. CDR3 nucleotide sequence: TGTGCCAGCAGCTTGGATACAGGGCTAACCTACAATGAGCAGTTCTTC. Translation: CASSLDTGLTYNEQFF.

The chain couples TRBV2 to TRBJ2-3; 7 bases fit TRBD2. The CDR3 sequence is 14 residues long. With V trimmed by 8 bases and J by 2 bases, 7 bases remained unmatched. CDR1 is SNHLY, CDR2 FYNNEI, per germline. The CDR3 DNA sequence: TGTGCCAGCGGGACGGGGGGACCCACAGATACGCAGTATTTT. It yields the protein CASGTGGPTDTQYF.

The V gene is TRBV9, the J gene TRBJ1-2; 8 positions match TRBD1. Germline V CDR1 and CDR2: SGDLS, YYNGEE. V dropped 2 bases and J dropped 8; count of bases not matched to a gene: 11. The CDR3 is 15 residues long. CDR3 sequence reads: CASSVSGGAGFGYTF. Written as DNA, the CDR3 is TGTGCCAGCAGCGTCTCAGGGGGCGCTGGATTCGGCTACACCTTC. The variable domain in full, with the rest retrieved from reference TRBV9 and TRBJ1-2, is DSGVTQTPKHLITATGQRVTLRCSPRSGDLSVYWYQQSLDQGLQFLIQYYNGEERAKGNILERFSAQQFPDLHSELNLSSLELGDSALYFCASSVSGGAGFGYTFGSGTRLTVV.

J is TRBJ2-1 and V is TRBV20-1; D is perhaps TRBD1 or TRBD2 (5 bases each). The V and J ends lost 0 bases and 13 bases respectively, with 10 bases between them. CDR3 length: 11 amino acids. Per the germline V gene, CDR1 is DFQATT and CDR2 is SNEGSKA (reference sequence). CDR3 sequence (DNA): TGCAGTGCTAGAGAGGCGAGGGGACAGTTCTTC. It translates to CSAREARGQFF.

The V call is TRBV7-3, the J call TRBJ1-3; D gene uncertain. The V end was cut by 0 bases, the J end by 0 bases, with 9 bases between. CDR1 SGHTA and CDR2 FQGTGA come from the germline V gene. The CDR3 contains 16 residues. CDR3 sequence: CASSLTGGSSGNTIYF. DNA of the CDR3: TGTGCCAGCAGCTTAACTGGTGGGAGCTCTGGAAACACCATATATTTT.

The chain combines TRBV6-5 with TRBJ1-1, with D possibly TRBD1 on 6 matching bases. CDR1 and CDR2 (germline): MNHEY, SVGAGI. V was cut by 6 bases and J by 8 bases, with 16 bases left in between. The CDR3 runs to 13 residues. The CDR3 region is CASSLNPDREAFF. The CDR3 coding sequence is TGTGCCAGCAGCCTCAATCCGGACAGAGAAGCTTTCTTT.

The chain has TRBV19 and TRBJ2-1; 12 bases fit TRBD2. The V gene end was trimmed by 7 bases and the J gene end by 9 bases; junction bases not matched to a gene: 22. Germline-derived CDR1 and CDR2 are LNHDA and SQIVND (reference sequence). CDR3 size: 19 residues. CDR3 nucleotide sequence: TGTGCCAGTAAATCGGCACGCGCCTCCCTAGCGGGGGGGCCCAGTGAGCAGTTCTTC. As protein: CASKSARASLAGGPSEQFF.

The chain couples TRBV5-1 to TRBJ1-1; D remains unclear. This CDR3 region has 13 residues. CDR1 and CDR2 (germline): SGHRS, YFSETQ. Between the trimmed V and J ends, which lost 4 bases and 5 bases, there was a span of 12 bases. The CDR3 nucleotides read TGCGCCAGCAGCATGACAACTCTGACTGAAGCTTTCTTT. Its translation: CASSMTTLTEAFF.

To note about this clone: No DNA is shown, since the ends of the CDR3 on it are uncertain; the CDR3 is the one TCRdb lists. J is TRBJ1-1 and V is TRBV12-3 or TRBV12-4. The CDR3 is 13 amino acids long, termini counted. CDR3 sequence reads: CASSFVVGLGTFF.

V is TRBV9 and J is TRBJ2-7, with D perhaps matching TRBD2 (6 bases). Germline-derived CDR1 and CDR2 are SGDLS and YYNGEE. V lost 1 base to trimming and J lost 6 bases, with 14 bases between them. There are 14 residues in the CDR3. The CDR3 protein is CASSVSPGLSEQYF. The CDR3, as DNA: TGTGCCAGCAGCGTATCCCCGGGACTTAGCGAGCAGTACTTC. The complete variable domain, with remaining parts taken from reference TRBV9 and TRBJ2-7, reads DSGVTQTPKHLITATGQRVTLRCSPRSGDLSVYWYQQSLDQGLQFLIQYYNGEERAKGNILERFSAQQFPDLHSELNLSSLELGDSALYFCASSVSPGLSEQYFGPGTRLTVT.

The chain carries TRBV7-3 and TRBJ1-1, with no clear D. This CDR3 region has 15 residues. V was cut by 1 base and J by 8 bases, with 17 bases left in between. From germline, CDR1 is SGHTA and CDR2 FQGTGA. CDR3 in amino acids: CASSLSPGPGMEAFF. The CDR3 DNA sequence: TGTGCCAGCAGCTTAAGTCCGGGTCCGGGTATGGAAGCTTTCTTT.

The rearrangement joins TRBV29-1 to TRBJ1-1; no clear D. The CDR3 consists of 15 residues. The germline V gene has CDR1 SQVTM and CDR2 ANQGSEA. Trimming stripped 5 bases from V and 3 bases from J, with 19 bases between. CDR3 nucleotides: TGCAGCGTTTTAACCCCCAGGTTCCAAGACACTGAAGCTTTCTTT. Translated, it gives CSVLTPRFQDTEAFF.

The chain combines TRBV30 with TRBJ1-2, with a possible D match to TRBD1 (6 bases). The V gene's germline CDR1 is GTSNPN and CDR2 SVGIG (reference sequence). The CDR3 consists of 14 residues. V lost 0 bases and J 4 bases, leaving 12 bases between the germline ends. For the CDR3, the DNA is TGTGCCTGGAGTGTAATGGGGGCAGGCTATGGCTACACCTTC. It codes for CAWSVMGAGYGYTF. The full variable domain, in which reference TRBV30 and TRBJ1-2 provide the parts outside the CDR3, is SQTIHQWPATLVQPVGSPLSLECTVEGTSNPNLYWYRQAAGRGLQLLFYSVGIGQISSEVPQNLSASRPQDRQFILSSKKLLLSDSGFYLCAWSVMGAGYGYTFGSGTRLTVV.

The chain carries TRBV28 and TRBJ2-6; D may be TRBD1 (5 bases). In germline, CDR1 is MDHEN, CDR2 SYDVKM. This CDR3 region has 18 residues. V dropped 0 bases and J dropped 1 base, with 13 bases sitting between them. The CDR3 bases are TGTGCCAGCAGTTTATGGCAGGGTGGTACGTCTGGGGCCAACGTCCTGACTTTC. As protein: CASSLWQGGTSGANVLTF.

The J gene is TRBJ2-7, the V gene TRBV7-2; D perhaps matches TRBD1 (5 bases). V was shortened by 5 bases and J by 0 bases, with 20 bases between the two germline ends. Per germline, CDR1 SGHTA and CDR2 FQGNSA. The CDR3 has 17 amino acids. In nucleotides, the CDR3 is TGTGCCAGCAGCCGTAGGGATTTGGGGCCAAGCTCCTACGAGCAGTACTTC. Translating gives CASSRRDLGPSSYEQYF.

The chain links TRBV10-3 to TRBJ1-2; perhaps TRBD1 as D (6 bases). Trimming stripped 3 bases from V and 4 bases from J, with 12 bases between. Germline V gives CDR1 ENHRY, CDR2 SYGVKD. The CDR3 sequence is 14 residues long. CDR3: CAISEEGGGYGYTF. DNA of the CDR3: TGTGCCATCAGTGAAGAAGGGGGAGGCTATGGCTACACCTTC.

This chain links TRBV6-2 or TRBV6-3 with TRBJ2-7, with 15 bases aligning to TRBD2. In germline, CDR1 is MNHEY, CDR2 SVGEGT. J gave up 2 bases and V 4 bases, and 12 bases lay outside the gene matches. The length of the CDR3 is 19 residues. CDR3 loop: CASSSFPGLAGGQAYEQYF. The CDR3, as DNA: TGTGCCAGCAGTTCCTTCCCCGGACTAGCGGGGGGGCAAGCCTACGAGCAGTACTTC.

This clone was counted a few times. This rearrangement joins TRBV2 to TRBJ1-5; D call uncertain. Trimming took 7 bases from V and 7 from J, leaving 17 bases between them. Germline V lookup: CDR1 SNHLY, CDR2 FYNNEI. This CDR3 is 14 amino acids long. The CDR3 here is CASTDNRADQPQHF. CDR3 DNA: TGTGCCAGCACAGACAATAGGGCTGACCAGCCCCAGCATTTT.

This chain connects TRBV6-6 to TRBJ2-3; TRBD2 might be the D (6 bases). The CDR3 extends over 19 amino acids. Trimming removed 5 bases from V and 0 bases from J, with 24 bases in between. CDR1 and CDR2 (germline): MNHNY, SVGAGI (reference sequence). The CDR3: CASSPWRGNRWDSTDTQYF. Here the CDR3 DNA reads TGTGCCAGCAGTCCCTGGCGGGGAAACAGGTGGGATAGCACAGATACGCAGTATTTT.

The CDR3 DNA reads as TGCGCCAGCAGCCCCCTTTCGGGCTCCTACGAGCAGTACTTC. Translated, it gives CASSPLSGSYEQYF. The chain is built from TRBV5-1 and TRBJ2-7; D remains unclear. With 4 bases removed from V and 0 bases from J, the gap between germline ends came to 11 bases. CDR1 SGHRS and CDR2 YFSETQ come from the germline V gene. CDR3 size: 14 residues.

The chain carries TRBV7-9 and TRBJ1-1, with D unresolved. This CDR3 contains 13 residues. The V gene's germline CDR1 is SEHNR and CDR2 FQNEAQ (reference sequence). Trimming removed 2 bases at V and 4 bases at J, with 8 bases between. The CDR3: CASSLKEVTEAFF. CDR3 nucleotides: TGTGCCAGCAGCTTAAAGGAGGTCACTGAAGCTTTCTTT.

The chain carries TRBV5-1 and TRBJ2-1; D is uncertain. The germline V and J ends were trimmed by 0 bases and 2 bases, with 12 bases remaining between them. CDR1 SGHRS and CDR2 YFSETQ come from the germline V gene. This CDR3 contains 16 residues. The chain's CDR3 is CASSLAVGQTYNEQFF. The CDR3 nucleotides are TGCGCCAGCAGCTTGGCAGTAGGGCAGACCTACAATGAGCAGTTCTTC.

This clone was counted once. The V and J genes are TRBV7-2 and TRBJ2-5; 12 bases fit TRBD1. CDR3 length: 16 residues. The V gene's germline CDR1 is SGHTA and CDR2 FQGNSA. The V and J ends lost 1 base and 4 bases, in that order; junction bases with no gene match: 4. The CDR3 here is CASSLGGDRGRETQYF. The CDR3 region has the DNA TGTGCCAGCAGCTTAGGGGGGGACAGGGGGCGAGAGACCCAGTACTTC.